Described below is a single T cell receptor (beta chain) sequence and its context. Germline V gene data show CDR1 as SGHNT and CDR2 as YENEEA. The CDR3 loop spans 15 amino acids. The data were taken from a study of T cells expressing NK-cell markers. Study overall: Seven of eight sequenced donors tested HCMV-seropositive; one tested seronegative.

5'RACE template switching with UMIs produced the TCR beta cDNA. Each CDR3 protein gets one entry in TCRdb, which reprocessed the 5' RACE reads and gives no DNA. This sample carries about 150,000 distinct CDR3 sequences, with more than 35% going to the ten biggest clones. The sequence derives from a woman between 50 and 59 years old in good health. The material sequenced was blood T cells: a sorted CD56 or NKG2C T cell subset, CD4+ or CD8+ T cells, or bulk PBMC T cells (not recorded which). The V call is TRBV11-3, the J call TRBJ2-2. CDR3 residues: CASSLGTKNTGELFF.